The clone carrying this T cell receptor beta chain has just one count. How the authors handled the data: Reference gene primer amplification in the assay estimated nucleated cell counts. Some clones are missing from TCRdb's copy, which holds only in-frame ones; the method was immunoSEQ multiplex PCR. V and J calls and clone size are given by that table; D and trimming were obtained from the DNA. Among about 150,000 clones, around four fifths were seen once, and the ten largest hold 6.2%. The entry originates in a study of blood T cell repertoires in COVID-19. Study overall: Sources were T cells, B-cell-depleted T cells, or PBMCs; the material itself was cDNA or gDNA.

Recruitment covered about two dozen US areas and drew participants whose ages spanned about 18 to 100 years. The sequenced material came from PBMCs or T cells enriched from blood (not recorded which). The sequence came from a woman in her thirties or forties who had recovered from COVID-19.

The CDR3 loop is CASSPNAGQTVYSNQPQHF. The CDR3 DNA follows: TGTGCCAGCAGTCCAAACGCCGGACAGACAGTGTATAGCAATCAGCCCCAGCATTTT. This chain joins TRBV28 and TRBJ1-5; D perhaps matches TRBD1 (6 bases). The length of the CDR3 is 19 residues. The germline gives CDR1 MDHEN, CDR2 SYDVKM. Trimming removed 5 bases from V and 0 bases from J, with 23 bases in between.